This T cell receptor (beta chain) came from a study of blood T cell repertoires in COVID-19. Study as a whole: Researchers got acute and convalescent COVID-19 samples from the United States, Italy and Spain.

Generated by immunoSEQ multiplex PCR, the TCRdb table keeps only in-frame clones and is missing some. Seen here are roughly 180,000 clones, more than 70% observed once, and the top ten hold around 18%. V was pared by 3 bases and J by 5 bases, with 7 bases between. The CDR3 has 13 residues. The germline CDR1 and CDR2 sequences are SEHNR and FQNEAQ (reference sequence). Clinical history as reported by participants underpinned cohort assignment. Sequencing input: PBMCs or T cells enriched from blood (not recorded which). The receptor was derived from a man in his sixties who had recovered from COVID-19. V and J are TRBV7-9 and TRBJ1-4; no firm D call. DNA for the CDR3: TGTGCCAGCAGCTTCCAGATAAATGAAAAACTGTTTTTT. Translation: CASSFQINEKLFF.